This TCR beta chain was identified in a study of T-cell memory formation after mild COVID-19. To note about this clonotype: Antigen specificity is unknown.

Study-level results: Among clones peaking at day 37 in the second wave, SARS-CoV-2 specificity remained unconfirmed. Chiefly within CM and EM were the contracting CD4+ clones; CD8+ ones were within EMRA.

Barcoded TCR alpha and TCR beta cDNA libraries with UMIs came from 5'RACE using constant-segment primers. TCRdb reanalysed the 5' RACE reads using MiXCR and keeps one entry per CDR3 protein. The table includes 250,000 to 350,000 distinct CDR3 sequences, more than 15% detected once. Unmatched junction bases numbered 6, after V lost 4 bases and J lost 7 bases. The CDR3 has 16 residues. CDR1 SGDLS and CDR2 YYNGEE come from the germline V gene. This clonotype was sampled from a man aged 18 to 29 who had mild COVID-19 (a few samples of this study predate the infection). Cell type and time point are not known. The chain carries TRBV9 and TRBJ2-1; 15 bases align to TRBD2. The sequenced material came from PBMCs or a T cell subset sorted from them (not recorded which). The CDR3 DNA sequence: TGTGCCAGCAGCACGGGACTAGCGGGGGGTAATAATGAGCAGTTCTTC. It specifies CASSTGLAGGNNEQFF.